Shown below are 24 T cell receptor beta chains from a single sample sequenced in a study of brain T cells in children with intractable seizures. Time point of the sample: blood from clinic visit 5 months post-surgery; TSC patient then seizure free. Sequencing was performed with immunoSEQ multiplex PCR; in TCRdb, only in-frame clones are kept and a portion is missing. The sample gives about 340,000 clones, about 93% of which show up once; roughly 6% is in the top ten. Sample: peripheral blood, taken roughly 5 months after surgery. The receptor source for this set is a boy in the first two years of life with tuberous sclerosis and intractable seizures.

The chain couples TRBV7-9 to TRBJ1-1; no reliable D call. Per germline, CDR1 SEHNR and CDR2 FQNEAQ (reference sequence). The ends were cut back, 3 bases at V and 4 bases at J, with 12 bases in the middle. The CDR3 is 14 amino acids. CDR3 sequence reads: CASSFSRGSTEAFF. Written as DNA, the CDR3 is TGTGCCAGCAGCTTTTCACGAGGGAGCACTGAAGCTTTCTTT.

The chain employs TRBV10-1 and TRBJ2-7; possibly TRBD1 for D (6 bases). Germline V gene sequence: CDR1 WNHNN, CDR2 SYGVQD (reference sequence). The germline V and J ends were trimmed by 7 bases and 4 bases, with 17 bases remaining between them. The length of the CDR3 is 14 residues. CDR3 sequence: CASNTSGHLYEQYF. CDR3 coding DNA: TGCGCCAGCAATACGTCGGGACACCTTTACGAGCAGTACTTC.

This chain links TRBV2 with TRBJ1-3; the match to TRBD1 covers 7 bases. The trim removed 11 bases at V and 0 bases at J, leaving 16 bases unmatched. Looked up from germline, CDR1 is SNHLY and CDR2 is FYNNEI. This CDR3 has 17 amino acids. In DNA, the CDR3 is TGTGCCCTAACGCCCTTCCAGGGGGTAAGCTCTGGAAACACCATATATTTT. Amino acid sequence: CALTPFQGVSSGNTIYF.

The chain employs TRBV7-3 and TRBJ1-1, with D unclear. The CDR3 is 13 amino acids. Germline-derived CDR1 and CDR2 are SGHTA and FQGTGA. With 2 bases removed from V and 1 base from J, the gap between germline ends came to 5 bases. CDR3 bases: TGTGCCAGCAGCTTACTGAGGAACACTGAAGCTTTCTTT. Amino acids: CASSLLRNTEAFF.

Of note for this clone: A read error may account for a junction end that differs from germline. The V and J genes are TRBV7-7 and TRBJ2-5, with 12 bases identical to TRBD2. Germline V CDR1 and CDR2: SSHAT, FNYEAQ (reference sequence). This CDR3 region has 16 residues. CDR3 protein: CASSLASGRAGETQYF. As DNA, the CDR3 is TGTGCTAGCAGCTTAGCTAGCGGGAGGGCCGGGGAGACCCAGTACTTC.

J is TRBJ2-7 and V is TRBV5-6, with 7 positions matching TRBD1. The CDR3 loop spans 12 amino acids. The V and J ends lost 4 bases and 9 bases, in that order; junction bases with no gene match: 7. CDR1 is SGHDT and CDR2 is YYEEEE in the germline V gene. The DNA for the CDR3 is TGTGCCAGCAGCAAAAGGGGGCCCTGGCAGTACTTC. Residues: CASSKRGPWQYF.

This chain joins TRBV12-3 or TRBV12-4 and TRBJ2-2; D gene uncertain. The CDR3 is made up of 13 amino acids. V gave up 7 bases and J gave up 4 bases, with 10 bases separating them. The CDR3 reads CASTRSSTGELFF. The CDR3 region has the DNA TGTGCCAGCACCCGAAGTTCCACCGGGGAGCTGTTTTTT.

This clone was observed a few times. Other DNA sequences within the sample encode an identical CDR3. The chain is built from TRBV9 and TRBJ2-1; D unresolved. The germline gives CDR1 SGDLS, CDR2 YYNGEE. Trimming removed 0 bases at V and 9 bases at J, with 4 bases between. This CDR3 comprises 11 residues. CDR3 DNA sequence: TGTGCCAGCAGCGTAGGGGGTGAGCAGTTCTTC. Translation gives CASSVGGEQFF.

This chain uses TRBV7-9 with TRBJ2-1, with D tentatively TRBD1 (6 bases). The germline V and J ends were trimmed by 2 bases and 0 bases, with 14 bases remaining between them. The CDR3 covers 17 residues. The germline V gene has CDR1 SEHNR and CDR2 FQNEAQ (reference sequence). In DNA, the CDR3 is TGTGCCAGCAGCTTAATTGGGGGCCTGAGCTCCTACAATGAGCAGTTCTTC. It is translated as CASSLIGGLSSYNEQFF.

The rearrangement links TRBV6-5 to TRBJ1-1, with D perhaps TRBD1 (5 bases). V dropped 6 bases and J dropped 12 bases, with 23 bases sitting between them. The CDR3 is 14 amino acids. Germline assignment: CDR1 MNHEY and CDR2 SVGAGI. CDR3 sequence (DNA): TGTGCCAGCAGCTACCGAATAAAGCTAGGGACGCCTTTCTTT. Protein sequence: CASSYRIKLGTPFF.

The V call is TRBV5-6, the J call TRBJ1-4, with D perhaps TRBD1 (5 bases). This CDR3 comprises 14 residues. Germline lookup yields CDR1 SGHDT and CDR2 YYEEEE. Between the trimmed V and J ends, which lost 0 bases and 5 bases, there was a span of 8 bases. The CDR3 loop is CASSLGQLNEKLFF. The CDR3, as DNA: TGTGCCAGCAGCTTGGGACAGCTAAATGAAAAACTGTTTTTT.

The rearrangement uses TRBV19 and TRBJ2-7, with 8 bases matching TRBD1. The length of the CDR3 is 14 residues. The V gene end was trimmed by 5 bases and the J gene end by 2 bases; junction bases not matched to a gene: 5. The V gene's germline CDR1 is LNHDA and CDR2 SQIVND (reference sequence). Written as DNA, the CDR3 is TGTGCCAGTAGTGCGGGACAGGAGGCCTACGAGCAGTACTTC. Encoded protein: CASSAGQEAYEQYF. Looking up the rest from reference TRBV19 and TRBJ2-7 gives the full variable domain: DGGITQSPKYLFRKEGQNVTLSCEQNLNHDAMYWYRQDPGQGLRLIYYSQIVNDFQKGDIAEGYSVSREKKESFPLTVTSAQKNPTAFYLCASSAGQEAYEQYFGPGTRLTVT.

This clone came up once. V usage is TRBV14 and J usage is TRBJ2-2; D is possibly TRBD2 (6 bases). V shed 1 base and J shed 0 bases, with 9 bases lying between them. The CDR3 has 16 amino acids. Germline loops: CDR1 SGHDN, CDR2 FVKESK. CDR3 residues: CASSQVGGTNTGELFF. CDR3 nucleotide sequence: TGTGCCAGCAGCCAAGTTGGGGGGACGAACACCGGGGAGCTGTTTTTT.

Comments on this clone: Other DNA sequences from this sample encode an identical CDR3 as well. This chain uses TRBV10-3 with TRBJ1-2, with D possibly being TRBD1 (5 bases). Germline V lookup: CDR1 ENHRY, CDR2 SYGVKD. Trimming took off 4 bases at V and 6 bases at J, with 9 bases between the two ends. This CDR3 region has 12 residues. CDR3 sequence (DNA): TGTGCCATCAGTGGAGGGGTGGATGGCTACACCTTC. Its protein product is CAISGGVDGYTF.

V and J are TRBV10-1 and TRBJ2-3; 10 positions agree with TRBD2. The CDR3 totals 14 residues. The V and J ends lost 6 bases and 6 bases, in that order; junction bases with no gene match: 6. Germline V CDR1 and CDR2: WNHNN, SYGVQD (reference sequence). The CDR3 is CASSRAGGRDTQYF. DNA for the CDR3: TGCGCCAGCAGCCGAGCGGGAGGGAGGGATACGCAGTATTTT.

The V and J genes are TRBV9 and TRBJ2-3, with D perhaps matching TRBD2 (6 bases). The CDR3 spans 15 residues. Germline CDR1 is SGDLS and CDR2 is YYNGEE. The germline V and J ends were trimmed by 0 bases and 3 bases, with 11 bases remaining between them. The CDR3 here is CASSVVAGITDTQYF. DNA for the CDR3: TGTGCCAGCAGCGTAGTGGCGGGGATAACAGATACGCAGTATTTT.

The chain recombines TRBV10-3 with TRBJ2-3; D is ambiguous. Germline V gene lookup returns CDR1 ENHRY and CDR2 SYGVKD. Between the trimmed V and J ends, which lost 0 bases and 3 bases, there was a span of 1 base. The CDR3 runs to 12 residues. This chain's CDR3 is CAISESTDTQYF. CDR3 DNA: TGTGCCATCAGTGAGTCTACAGATACGCAGTATTTT.

V usage is TRBV25-1 and J usage is TRBJ1-2, with D unclear. V gave up 3 bases and J gave up 6 bases, with 11 bases separating them. The CDR3 totals 13 residues. Germline values: CDR1 MGHDK, CDR2 SYGVNS. The CDR3 DNA follows: TGTGCCAGCAGTGATCACAGCGGCGATGGCTACACCTTC. Translating gives CASSDHSGDGYTF.

V and J are TRBV11-2 and TRBJ2-7, with TRBD2 identical over 7 bases. The CDR3 length is 15 residues. With V trimmed by 7 bases and J by 4 bases, 13 bases remained unmatched. The germline V gene has CDR1 SGHAT and CDR2 FQNNGV. CDR3 sequence (DNA): TGTGCCAGCACTATAGGTGGCGGGAGTTCGTACGAGCAGTACTTC. Translating it yields CASTIGGGSSYEQYF.

This clone showed up just a few times. The chain links TRBV5-4 to TRBJ1-2; 8 positions match TRBD1. V lost 6 bases, J lost 4 bases, and 5 bases stayed unmatched. CDR1 and CDR2 from the germline V gene are SGHNT and YYREEE (reference sequence). This CDR3 comprises 13 residues. The DNA for the CDR3 is TGTGCCAGCAACGGACAGGGAGCCTATGGCTACACCTTC. It yields the protein CASNGQGAYGYTF.

The chain uses TRBV27 and TRBJ1-5; no clear D. The CDR3 runs to 15 residues. The germline CDR1 and CDR2 sequences are MNHEY and SMNVEV (reference sequence). Trimming took off 2 bases at V and 4 bases at J, with 12 bases between the two ends. CDR3 loop: CASSLLAVNNQPQHF. In DNA, the CDR3 is TGTGCCAGCAGTTTACTTGCAGTAAATAATCAGCCCCAGCATTTT.

This clone has only one observation. V and J are TRBV7-9 and TRBJ2-7; 11 nucleotides match TRBD2. From germline, CDR1 is SEHNR and CDR2 FQNEAQ (reference sequence). The CDR3 has 14 residues. The trim removed 2 bases at V and 3 bases at J, leaving 0 bases unmatched. The DNA for the CDR3 is TGTGCCAGCAGCTTACTAGCGGGGGGCTACGAGCAGTACTTC. It specifies CASSLLAGGYEQYF.

V gene TRBV7-9 combines with J gene TRBJ2-3, with TRBD2 matching over 7 bases. Germline trimming cut 5 bases from V and 4 bases from J; bases unmatched to any gene: 9. This CDR3 spans 15 amino acids. CDR1 and CDR2 (germline): SEHNR, FQNEAQ (reference sequence). CDR3 in DNA: TGTGCCAGCAGCCCCAGGTGGGCGGGAGCAGATACGCAGTATTTT. This codes for CASSPRWAGADTQYF.

This sequence joins TRBV28 and TRBJ2-1; the D gene is possibly TRBD2 (6 bases). The CDR3 extends over 12 amino acids. Germline V gene sequence: CDR1 MDHEN, CDR2 SYDVKM. V lost 8 bases, J lost 4 bases, and 9 bases lay in between. In DNA, the CDR3 is TGTGCCAGCGGAGGGCCGTACAATGAGCAGTTCTTC. Its translation is CASGGPYNEQFF.